A selection of T cell receptor beta chains follows, all from one sample in a study of cytomegalovirus exposure and HLA in healthy donors. TCRdb keeps only in-frame clones here, not all; method: immunoSEQ multiplex PCR. The sample holds about 78,000 clones, about three quarters seen once. The sequenced sample was PBMCs. Source of these receptors: a woman in her 40s in good health and CMV-seropositive. CDR3s include the opening cysteine and the closing phenylalanine or tryptophan. Fields, in order: J gene, V gene, clone size, D gene, CDR3 DNA, CDR3 protein. The D gene is left open where the match is weak. Only some rows state a clone size, as once, few, many or a class for expanded clones.

>TRBJ2-2|TRBV11-3|.|.
TGTGCCAGCAGCTTAGTTTCCAGTCCCGGGGAGCTGTTTTTT
CASSLVSSPGELFF
>TRBJ2-7|TRBV7-9|.|.
TGTGCCAGCAGCATAGGGGGGGGGCACGAGCAGTACTTC
CASSIGGGHEQYF
>TRBJ2-1|TRBV7-9|once|TRBD2
TGTGCCAGCAGCGTTCTCGGGGGGTACAATGAGCAGTTCTTC
CASSVLGGYNEQFF
>TRBJ2-5|TRBV5-1|.|TRBD2
TGCGCCAGCAGCTTGGGTGTTAGCGGGAGCTCGGAGACCCAGTACTTC
CASSLGVSGSSETQYF
>TRBJ2-1|TRBV7-9|.|.
TGTTCCAGCAGCTTTGGTAGCTCCAATGAGCAGTTCTTC
CSSSFGSSNEQFF
>TRBJ1-2|TRBV4-1|few|TRBD1
TGCGCCAGCAGCCAAGATGGAAAGGGGGCGGAAGGCTACACCTTC
CASSQDGKGAEGYTF
>TRBJ2-2|TRBV19|once|.
TGTGCCAAGGACTGGAACACCGGGGAGCTGTTTTTT
CAKDWNTGELFF
>TRBJ2-7|TRBV19|.|.
TGTGCCAGCAGCGCATCCTCGCGGGAAGGCGAGCAGTACTTC
CASSASSREGEQYF
>TRBJ2-1|TRBV4-3|.|.
TGCGCCAGCAGCCGTCGCGAGAGCTCCTACAATGAGCAGTTCTTC
CASSRRESSYNEQFF
>TRBJ1-1|TRBV27|few|TRBD1
TGTGCCAGCAGGACAGGGGGGGACGCTGAAGCTTTCTTT
CASRTGGDAEAFF
>TRBJ1-5|TRBV19|once|.
TGTGCCAGTAGTCCCCCCCGGCAGCCCCAGCATTTT
CASSPPRQPQHF
>TRBJ1-4|TRBV4-1|.|TRBD1
TGCGCCAGCAGCCAAGATTATGTGATGGGACAGTTTAATGAAAAACTGTTTTTT
CASSQDYVMGQFNEKLFF
>TRBJ2-7|TRBV28|.|TRBD2
TGTGCCGTATCTAGGGCGGGGGACTCCTACGAGCAGTACTTC
CAVSRAGDSYEQYF
>TRBJ2-3|TRBV10-3|.|TRBD1
TGTGCCATCAGTGAGTCGACAGGGGTAACAGATACGCAGTATTTT
CAISESTGVTDTQYF
>TRBJ2-7|TRBV4-1|.|.
TGCGCCAGCAGCCAAGATGAGGGTAGCGCCTACGAGCAGTACTTC
CASSQDEGSAYEQYF
>TRBJ1-1|TRBV28|few|TRBD1
TGTGCCAGCAGCAAAAGGGACAGTGCCGGCGTCGGTGAAGCTTTCTTT
CASSKRDSAGVGEAFF
>TRBJ1-4|TRBV10-3|.|.
TGTGCCATCAGTGGAGGGTTAAATGAAAAACTGTTTTTT
CAISGGLNEKLFF
>TRBJ1-1|TRBV5-6|.|.
TGTGCCAGCAGCTTGTTCAGGAACACTGAAGCTTTCTTT
CASSLFRNTEAFF
>TRBJ1-5|TRBV6-5|few|.
TGTGCCAGCAGTCCCCAGGAGGGTCAGCCCCAGCATTTT
CASSPQEGQPQHF
>TRBJ1-1|TRBV10-3|.|.
TGTGCCATCAGTGAGTCCACCATAGTGAACACTGAAGCTTTCTTT
CAISESTIVNTEAFF
>TRBJ2-1|TRBV6-6|.|TRBD2
TGTGCCAGCAGTAGGGGACTAGCGGGAGAGAATGAGCAGTTCTTC
CASSRGLAGENEQFF
>TRBJ2-7|TRBV7-2|.|TRBD2
TGTGCCAGCAGCTTAGAGGCGGGGGGATTTACCTACGAGCAGTACTTC
CASSLEAGGFTYEQYF
>TRBJ1-2|TRBV20-1|once|.
TGCAGTGCTAGACGGCAGGGTGGATACACCTTC
CSARRQGGYTF
>TRBJ1-1|TRBV30|.|TRBD1
TGTGCCTGGAGGGGACAGGGGCCCACTGAAGCTTTCTTT
CAWRGQGPTEAFF
>TRBJ1-2|TRBV18|.|TRBD1
TGTGCCAGCACAGGACAGGGAGTCTATGGCTACACCTTC
CASTGQGVYGYTF
>TRBJ2-7|TRBV7-2|.|.
TGTGCCAGCAGCTTAGATATTAGCTCCTACGAGCAGTACTTC
CASSLDISSYEQYF
>TRBJ1-2|TRBV15|.|TRBD1
TGTGCCACCAGCAGAGGGGGGACAGCCTTAGCTAACTATGGCTACACCTTC
CATSRGGTALANYGYTF
>TRBJ2-5|TRBV5-1|.|.
TGCGCCAGCAGCTGGTGGGGCGGTACAGAGACCCAGTACTTC
CASSWWGGTETQYF
>TRBJ2-1|TRBV4-1|.|.
TGCGCCAGCAGCCAAGATGGGGGGGCGGCTGAGCAGTTCTTC
CASSQDGGAAEQFF
>TRBJ1-5|TRBV19|once|TRBD1
TGTGCCAGTAATCGACAGGGGAATCAGCCCCAGCATTTT
CASNRQGNQPQHF
>TRBJ2-7|TRBV19|.|.
TGTGCCAGTAGTATATCGGTCAGGGACTCCTACGAGCAGTACTTC
CASSISVRDSYEQYF